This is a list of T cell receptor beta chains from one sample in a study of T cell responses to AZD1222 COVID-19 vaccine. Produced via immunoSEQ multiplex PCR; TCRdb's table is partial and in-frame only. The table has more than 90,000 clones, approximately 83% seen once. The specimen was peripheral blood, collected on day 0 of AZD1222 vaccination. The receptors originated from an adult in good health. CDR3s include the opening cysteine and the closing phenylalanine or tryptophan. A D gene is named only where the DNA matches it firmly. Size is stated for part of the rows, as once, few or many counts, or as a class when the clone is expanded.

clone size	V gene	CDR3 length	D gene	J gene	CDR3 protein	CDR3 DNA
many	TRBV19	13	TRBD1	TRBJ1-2	CASSRQGDGGYTF	TGTGCCAGTAGTCGCCAGGGGGACGGCGGCTACACCTTC
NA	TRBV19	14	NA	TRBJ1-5	CASRHSYSNQPQHF	TGTGCCAGCAGACATTCTTATAGCAATCAGCCCCAGCATTTT
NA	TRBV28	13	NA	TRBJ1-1	CASIEGRHTEAFF	TGTGCCAGCATCGAGGGGCGACACACTGAAGCTTTCTTT
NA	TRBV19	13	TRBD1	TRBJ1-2	CASSPDRDVGYTF	TGTGCCAGTAGTCCCGACAGGGATGTTGGCTACACCTTC
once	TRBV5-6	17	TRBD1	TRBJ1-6	CASSPVPGQPYNSPLHF	TGTGCCAGCAGCCCCGTCCCGGGACAGCCGTATAATTCACCCCTCCACTTT
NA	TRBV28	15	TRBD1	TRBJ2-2	CASSLAGTGTGELFF	TGTGCCAGCAGTTTAGCCGGGACAGGGACCGGGGAGCTGTTTTTT
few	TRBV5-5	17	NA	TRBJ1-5	CASSLEAQAYSNQPQHF	TGTGCCAGCAGCTTGGAGGCGCAGGCCTATAGCAATCAGCCCCAGCATTTT
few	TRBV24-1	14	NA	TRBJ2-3	CATSVGLSTDTQYF	TGTGCCACCAGTGTAGGGCTAAGCACAGATACGCAGTATTTT
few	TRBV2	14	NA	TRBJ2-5	CASSWGYLGETQYF	TGTGCCAGCAGCTGGGGTTATTTGGGGGAGACCCAGTACTTC
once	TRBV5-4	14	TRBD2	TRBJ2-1	CASSPGLAYNEQFF	TGTGCCAGCTCTCCCGGACTAGCCTACAATGAGCAGTTCTTC
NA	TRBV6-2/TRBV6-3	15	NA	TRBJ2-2	CASSRGVGYAGELFF	TGTGCCAGCAGTCGTGGGGTAGGATATGCCGGGGAGCTGTTTTTT
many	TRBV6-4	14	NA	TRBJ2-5	CAGIKGPLQETQYF	TGTGCCGGAATAAAGGGACCGCTCCAAGAGACCCAGTACTTC
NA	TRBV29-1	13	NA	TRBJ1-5	CSVRKGWDQPQHF	TGCAGCGTCAGGAAAGGGTGGGATCAGCCCCAGCATTTT
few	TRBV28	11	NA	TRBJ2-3	CASTPGDTQYF	TGTGCCAGCACACCGGGTGATACGCAGTATTTT
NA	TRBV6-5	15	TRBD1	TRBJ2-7	CASRKGQGAAYEQYF	TGTGCCAGCAGGAAGGGACAGGGGGCAGCCTACGAGCAGTACTTC
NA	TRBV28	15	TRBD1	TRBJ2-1	CASSSGQGLNNEQFF	TGTGCCAGCAGTTCGGGACAGGGTCTAAACAATGAGCAGTTCTTC
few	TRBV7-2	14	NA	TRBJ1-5	CASSHLGTNQPQHF	TGTGCCAGCAGCCATCTCGGGACGAATCAGCCCCAGCATTTT
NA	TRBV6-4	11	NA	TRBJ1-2	CASSLGYGYTF	TGTGCCAGCAGTTTAGGCTATGGCTACACCTTC
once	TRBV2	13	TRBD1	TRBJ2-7	CASYRDRAYEQYF	TGTGCCAGCTACCGGGACAGGGCCTACGAGCAGTACTTC
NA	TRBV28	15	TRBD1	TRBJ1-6	CASREDRVVYSPLHF	TGTGCCAGCAGAGAGGACAGGGTGGTCTATTCACCCCTCCACTTT
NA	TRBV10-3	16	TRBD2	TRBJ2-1	CAIRRTSGSQNNEQFF	TGTGCCATCAGAAGGACTAGCGGGAGCCAGAACAATGAGCAGTTCTTC
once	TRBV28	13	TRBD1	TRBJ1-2	CASIQDRVYGYTF	TGTGCCAGCATCCAGGACAGGGTCTATGGCTACACCTTC
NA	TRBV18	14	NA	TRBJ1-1	CASSPNEGDTEAFF	TGTGCCAGCTCACCTAATGAGGGGGACACTGAAGCTTTCTTT
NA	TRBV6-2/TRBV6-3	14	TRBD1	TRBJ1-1	CASSSTGVTIEAFF	TGTGCCAGCAGCAGTACAGGGGTCACGATTGAAGCTTTCTTT
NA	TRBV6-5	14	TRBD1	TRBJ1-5	CATSPTGGPQPQHF	TGTGCCACCTCACCTACAGGGGGCCCTCAGCCCCAGCATTTT
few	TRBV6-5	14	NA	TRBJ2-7	CASSHLGRDYEQYF	TGTGCCAGCAGTCACCTCGGCAGGGATTACGAGCAGTACTTC
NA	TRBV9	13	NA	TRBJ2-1	CASSVGGGGSQFF	TGTGCCAGCAGCGTAGGAGGAGGAGGCAGCCAGTTCTTC
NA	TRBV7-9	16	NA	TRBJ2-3	CASSDREIGGKGTQYF	TGTGCCAGCAGCGACCGGGAGATTGGGGGCAAGGGTACGCAGTATTTT
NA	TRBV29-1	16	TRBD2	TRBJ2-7	CSVEGTTSGGSYEQYF	TGCAGCGTTGAAGGGACCACTAGCGGGGGCTCCTACGAGCAGTACTTC
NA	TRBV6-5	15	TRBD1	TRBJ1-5	CASTTGTGHNQPQHF	TGTGCCAGCACGACCGGGACAGGGCACAATCAGCCCCAGCATTTT
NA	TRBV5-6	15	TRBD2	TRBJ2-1	CASSTTSGSWNEQFF	TGTGCCAGCAGCACCACTAGCGGGAGTTGGAATGAGCAGTTCTTC
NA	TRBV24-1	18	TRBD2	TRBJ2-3	CATSDPGLAGGVTDTQYF	TGTGCCACCAGTGACCCTGGACTAGCGGGGGGCGTCACAGATACGCAGTATTTT
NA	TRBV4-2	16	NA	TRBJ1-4	CASSQGEGSGNEKLFF	TGTGCCAGCAGCCAAGGGGAGGGGTCCGGGAATGAAAAACTGTTTTTT
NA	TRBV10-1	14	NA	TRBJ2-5	CEEGRQLLEETQYF	TGCGAAGAGGGTCGGCAGCTTCTTGAAGAGACCCAGTACTTC
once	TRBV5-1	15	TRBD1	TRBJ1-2	CASSRGDSEGYGYTF	TGCGCCAGCAGCCGGGGGGACAGCGAGGGCTATGGCTACACCTTC
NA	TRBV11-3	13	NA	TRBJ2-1	CASSLGHGDEQFF	TGTGCCAGCAGCTTAGGTCACGGCGATGAGCAGTTCTTC
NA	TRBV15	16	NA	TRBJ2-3	CATSRLGREGQGAQYF	TGTGCCACCAGCAGACTCGGACGAGAGGGGCAGGGCGCGCAGTATTTT
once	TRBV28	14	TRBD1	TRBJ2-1	CASNNRGSYNEQFF	TGTGCCAGTAATAACAGGGGCTCCTACAATGAGCAGTTCTTC
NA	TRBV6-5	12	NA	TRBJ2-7	CASAGSSYEQYF	TGTGCCAGTGCCGGGAGCTCCTACGAGCAGTACTTC
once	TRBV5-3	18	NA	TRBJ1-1	CARSSEAPGPLVGAEAFF	TGTGCCAGAAGCTCAGAAGCCCCGGGACCTCTTGTTGGCGCTGAAGCTTTCTTT
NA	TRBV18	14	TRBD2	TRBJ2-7	CASSGAGQSYEQYF	TGTGCCAGCTCAGGAGCGGGGCAGTCCTACGAGCAGTACTTC
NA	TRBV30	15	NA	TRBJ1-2	CAWSLTGISQGGYTF	TGTGCCTGGAGTTTAACAGGCATTTCCCAGGGGGGCTACACCTTC
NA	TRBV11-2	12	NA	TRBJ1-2	CASSLRSYGYTF	TGTGCCAGCAGCTTACGATCCTATGGCTACACCTTC
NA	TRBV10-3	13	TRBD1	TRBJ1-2	CATSQGENYGYTF	TGTGCCACTTCCCAGGGGGAAAACTATGGCTACACCTTC
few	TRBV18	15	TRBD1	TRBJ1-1	CASSPVGTGNTEAFF	TGTGCCAGCTCACCAGTTGGGACAGGGAACACTGAAGCTTTCTTT
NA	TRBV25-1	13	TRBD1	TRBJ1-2	CASKGDREDGYTF	TGTGCCAGCAAGGGGGACAGGGAGGATGGCTACACCTTC
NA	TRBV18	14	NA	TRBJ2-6	CASSPGSGANVLTF	TGTGCCAGCTCACCGGGCTCTGGGGCCAACGTCCTGACTTTC
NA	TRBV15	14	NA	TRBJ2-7	CATSSGLNTYEQYF	TGTGCCACCAGCTCGGGACTCAATACCTACGAGCAGTACTTC
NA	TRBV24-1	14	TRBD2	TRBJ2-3	CATSDTGTSDTQYF	TGTGCCACCAGTGACACCGGGACTAGCGATACGCAGTATTTT
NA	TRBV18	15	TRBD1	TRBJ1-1	CASSPSQGANTEAFF	TGTGCCAGCTCACCCTCACAGGGGGCGAACACTGAAGCTTTCTTT
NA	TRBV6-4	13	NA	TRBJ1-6	CASSVEAGSPLHF	TGTGCCAGCAGTGTCGAGGCTGGGTCACCCCTCCACTTT
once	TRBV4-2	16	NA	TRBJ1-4	CASSRYYREPDEKLFF	TGTGCCAGCAGCCGGTACTACCGAGAGCCAGATGAAAAACTGTTTTTT
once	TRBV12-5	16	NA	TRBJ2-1	CASGPHPGAAGNEQFF	TGTGCTAGTGGACCCCACCCCGGGGCAGCAGGAAATGAGCAGTTCTTC
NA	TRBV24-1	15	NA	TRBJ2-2	CATSNPGQNTGELFF	TGTGCCACCAGTAATCCGGGACAAAACACCGGGGAGCTGTTTTTT
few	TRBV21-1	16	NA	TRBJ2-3	CASTKGFHPGTDTQYF	TGTGCCAGCACCAAGGGGTTTCATCCAGGAACAGATACGCAGTATTTT
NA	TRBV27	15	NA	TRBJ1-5	CASRRQSGSNQPQHF	TGTGCCAGCAGGAGACAGAGCGGAAGCAATCAGCCCCAGCATTTT
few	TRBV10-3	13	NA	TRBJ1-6	CAISAGSTSPLHF	TGTGCCATCAGTGCAGGTTCTACTTCACCCCTCCACTTT
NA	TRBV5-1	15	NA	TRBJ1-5	CASSLGGQGGQPQHF	TGCGCCAGCAGCTTGGGCGGACAAGGAGGTCAGCCCCAGCATTTT
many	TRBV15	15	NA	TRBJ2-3	CATSILSGNTDTQYF	TGTGCCACCAGCATCCTTAGCGGAAACACAGATACGCAGTATTTT
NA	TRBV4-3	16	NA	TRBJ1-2	CASSQDRSGPYYGYTF	TGCGCCAGCAGCCAAGATCGGAGCGGACCGTACTATGGCTACACCTTC